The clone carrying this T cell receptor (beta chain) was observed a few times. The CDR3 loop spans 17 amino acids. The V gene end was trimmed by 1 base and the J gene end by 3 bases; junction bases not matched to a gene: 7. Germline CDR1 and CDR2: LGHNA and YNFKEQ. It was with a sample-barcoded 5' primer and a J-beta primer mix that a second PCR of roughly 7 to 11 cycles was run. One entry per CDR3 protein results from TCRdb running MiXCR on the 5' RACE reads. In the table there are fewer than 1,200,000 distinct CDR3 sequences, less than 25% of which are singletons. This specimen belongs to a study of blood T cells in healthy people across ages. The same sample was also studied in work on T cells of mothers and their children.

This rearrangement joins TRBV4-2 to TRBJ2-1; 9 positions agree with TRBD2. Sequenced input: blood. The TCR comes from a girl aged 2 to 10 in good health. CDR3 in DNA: TGTGCCAGCAGCCAAGGGTCACTAGCGGGCATCTACAATGAGCAGTTCTTC. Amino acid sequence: CASSQGSLAGIYNEQFF.